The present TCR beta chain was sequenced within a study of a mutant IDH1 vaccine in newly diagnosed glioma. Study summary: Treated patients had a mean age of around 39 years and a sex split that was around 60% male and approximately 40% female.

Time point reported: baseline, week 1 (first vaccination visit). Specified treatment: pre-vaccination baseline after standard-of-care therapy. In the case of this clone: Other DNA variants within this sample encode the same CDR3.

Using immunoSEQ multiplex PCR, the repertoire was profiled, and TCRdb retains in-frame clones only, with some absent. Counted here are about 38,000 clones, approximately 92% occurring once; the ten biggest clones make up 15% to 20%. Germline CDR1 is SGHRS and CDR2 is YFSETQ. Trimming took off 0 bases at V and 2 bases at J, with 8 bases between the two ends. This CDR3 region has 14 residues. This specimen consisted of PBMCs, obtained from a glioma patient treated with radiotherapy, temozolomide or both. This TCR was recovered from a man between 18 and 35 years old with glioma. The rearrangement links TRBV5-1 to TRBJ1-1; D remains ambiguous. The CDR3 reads CASSLELGNTEAFF. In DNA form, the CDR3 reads TGCGCCAGCAGCTTGGAGCTGGGCAACACTGAAGCTTTCTTT.